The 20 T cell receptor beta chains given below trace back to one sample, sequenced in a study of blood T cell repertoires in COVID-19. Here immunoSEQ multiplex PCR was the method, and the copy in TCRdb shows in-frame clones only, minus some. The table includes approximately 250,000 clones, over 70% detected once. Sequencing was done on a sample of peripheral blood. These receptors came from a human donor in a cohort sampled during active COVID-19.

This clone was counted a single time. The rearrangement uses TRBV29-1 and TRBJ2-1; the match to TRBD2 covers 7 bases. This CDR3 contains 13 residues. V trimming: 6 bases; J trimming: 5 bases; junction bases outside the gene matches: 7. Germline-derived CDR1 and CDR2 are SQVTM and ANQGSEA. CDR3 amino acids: CSVESGTDNEQFF. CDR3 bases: TGCAGCGTAGAGAGCGGGACCGACAATGAGCAGTTCTTC.

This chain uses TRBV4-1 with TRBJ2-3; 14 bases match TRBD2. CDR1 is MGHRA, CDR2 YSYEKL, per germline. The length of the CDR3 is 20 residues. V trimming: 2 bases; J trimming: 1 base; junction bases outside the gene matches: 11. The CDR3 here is CASSQPPGLAGDPRTDTQYF. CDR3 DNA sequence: TGCGCCAGCAGCCAACCCCCGGGACTAGCGGGAGACCCCCGCACAGATACGCAGTATTTT.

CDR3 in amino acids: CASSPGQNQEQYF. CDR3 coding DNA: TGTGCCAGCAGTCCGGGACAGAACCAGGAACAGTACTTC. The chain has TRBV12-3 or TRBV12-4 and TRBJ2-7, with 7 bases aligning to TRBD1. V trimming: 5 bases; J trimming: 10 bases; junction bases outside the gene matches: 11. CDR3 size: 13 residues.

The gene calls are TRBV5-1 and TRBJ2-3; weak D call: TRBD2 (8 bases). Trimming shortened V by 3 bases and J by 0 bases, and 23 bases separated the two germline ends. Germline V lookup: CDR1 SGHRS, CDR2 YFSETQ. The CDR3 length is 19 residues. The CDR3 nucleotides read TGCGCCAGCAGCTCGGGAGGGGGCCCACACTTCTCTAGCACAGATACGCAGTATTTT. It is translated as CASSSGGGPHFSSTDTQYF.

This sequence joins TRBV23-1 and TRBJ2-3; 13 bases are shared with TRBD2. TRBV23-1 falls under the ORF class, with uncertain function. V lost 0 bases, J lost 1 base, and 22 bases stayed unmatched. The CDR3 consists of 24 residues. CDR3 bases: TGCGCCAGCAGTCAATCACAGCCCCCTCAGCGACTAGCGGGGGGCCAATGGGGCACAGATACGCAGTATTTT. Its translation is CASSQSQPPQRLAGGQWGTDTQYF.

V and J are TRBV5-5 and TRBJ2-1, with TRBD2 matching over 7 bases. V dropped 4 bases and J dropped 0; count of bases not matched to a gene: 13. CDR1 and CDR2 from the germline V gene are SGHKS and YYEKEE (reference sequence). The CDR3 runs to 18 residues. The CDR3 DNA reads TGTGCCAGCAGCAAGCGACCGAGGCTAGCGGCCTCCTACAATGAGCAGTTCTTC. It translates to CASSKRPRLAASYNEQFF. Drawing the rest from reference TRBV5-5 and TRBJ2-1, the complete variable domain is DAGVTQSPTHLIKTRGQQVTLRCSPISGHKSVSWYQQVLGQGPQFIFQYYEKEERGRGNFPDRFSARQFPNYSSELNVNALLLGDSALYLCASSKRPRLAASYNEQFFGPGTRLTVL.

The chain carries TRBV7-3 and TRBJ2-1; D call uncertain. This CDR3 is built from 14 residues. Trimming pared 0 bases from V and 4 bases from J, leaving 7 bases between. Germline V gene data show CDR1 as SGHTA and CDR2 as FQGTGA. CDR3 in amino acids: CASSLTPGYNEQFF. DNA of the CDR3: TGTGCCAGCAGCTTAACGCCAGGATACAATGAGCAGTTCTTC.

CDR3 protein: CASSLAMFSGANVLTF. The CDR3 nucleotides are TGTGCCAGCAGCTTGGCTATGTTCTCTGGGGCCAACGTCCTGACTTTC. This chain links TRBV5-6 with TRBJ2-6; no clear D. CDR1 SGHDT and CDR2 YYEEEE come from the germline V gene. The CDR3 consists of 16 residues. The V gene lost 0 bases and the J gene lost 0 bases, with 7 bases spanning the gap. Supplemented by reference TRBV5-6 and TRBJ2-6, the full variable domain reads DAGVTQSPTHLIKTRGQQVTLRCSPKSGHDTVSWYQQALGQGPQFIFQYYEEEERQRGNFPDRFSGHQFPNYSSELNVNALLLGDSALYLCASSLAMFSGANVLTFGAGSRLTVL.

In DNA, the CDR3 is TGCGCCAGCAGCTTGGAGACAGCCTCGACTGAAGCTTTCTTT. It translates to CASSLETASTEAFF. The rearrangement joins TRBV5-1 to TRBJ1-1; weak D call: TRBD1 (5 bases). The germline gives CDR1 SGHRS, CDR2 YFSETQ. The CDR3 extends over 14 amino acids. V was pared by 0 bases and J by 5 bases, with 11 bases between.

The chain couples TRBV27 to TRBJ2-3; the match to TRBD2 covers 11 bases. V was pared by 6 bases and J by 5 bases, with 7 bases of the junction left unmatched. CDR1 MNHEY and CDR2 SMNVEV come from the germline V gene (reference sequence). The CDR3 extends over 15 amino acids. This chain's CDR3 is CASRTSGTGEDTQYF. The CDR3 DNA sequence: TGTGCCAGCAGGACTAGCGGGACAGGAGAAGATACGCAGTATTTT.

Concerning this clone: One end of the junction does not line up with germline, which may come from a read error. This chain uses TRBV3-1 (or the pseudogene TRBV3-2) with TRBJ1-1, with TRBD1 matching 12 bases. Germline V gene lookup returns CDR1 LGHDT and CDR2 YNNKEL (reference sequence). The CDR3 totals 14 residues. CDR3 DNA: TGTGTCAGCAGCCTTTCGGGACAGGGGGCGGAAGCTTTCTTT. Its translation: CVSSLSGQGAEAFF.

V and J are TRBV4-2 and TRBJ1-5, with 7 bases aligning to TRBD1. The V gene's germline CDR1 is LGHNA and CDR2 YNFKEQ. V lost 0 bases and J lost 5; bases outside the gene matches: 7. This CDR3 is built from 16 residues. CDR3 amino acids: CASSQDGGQSDQPQHF. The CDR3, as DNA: TGTGCCAGCAGCCAAGATGGGGGACAGAGTGATCAGCCCCAGCATTTT.

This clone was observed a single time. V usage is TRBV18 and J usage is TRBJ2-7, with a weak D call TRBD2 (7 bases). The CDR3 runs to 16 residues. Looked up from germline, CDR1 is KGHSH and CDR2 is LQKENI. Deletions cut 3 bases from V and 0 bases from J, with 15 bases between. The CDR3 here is CASSPLRGGHSYEQYF. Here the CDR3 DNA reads TGTGCCAGCTCACCCCTAAGGGGGGGGCACTCCTACGAGCAGTACTTC.

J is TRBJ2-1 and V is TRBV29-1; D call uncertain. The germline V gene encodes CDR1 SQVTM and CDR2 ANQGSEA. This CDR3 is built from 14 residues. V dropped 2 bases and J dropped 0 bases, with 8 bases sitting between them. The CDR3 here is CSVEQAGSYNEQFF. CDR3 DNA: TGCAGCGTTGAACAGGCCGGCTCCTACAATGAGCAGTTCTTC.

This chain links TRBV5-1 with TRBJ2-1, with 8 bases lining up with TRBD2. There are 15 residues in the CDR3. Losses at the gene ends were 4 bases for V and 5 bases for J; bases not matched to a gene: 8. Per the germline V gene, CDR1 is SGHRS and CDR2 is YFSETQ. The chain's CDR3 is CASSDSGSVNNEQFF. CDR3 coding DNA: TGCGCCAGCAGCGACAGCGGGAGCGTGAACAATGAGCAGTTCTTC.

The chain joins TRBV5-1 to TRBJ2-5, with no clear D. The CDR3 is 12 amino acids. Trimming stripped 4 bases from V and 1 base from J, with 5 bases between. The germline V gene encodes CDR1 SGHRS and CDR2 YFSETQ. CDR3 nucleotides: TGCGCCAGCAGCCGTCCCCAAGAGACCCAGTACTTC. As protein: CASSRPQETQYF.

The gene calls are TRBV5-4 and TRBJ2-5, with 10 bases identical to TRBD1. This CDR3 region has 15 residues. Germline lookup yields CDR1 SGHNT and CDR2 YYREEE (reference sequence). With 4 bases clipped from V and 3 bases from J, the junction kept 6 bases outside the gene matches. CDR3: CASSPPGTGEETQYF. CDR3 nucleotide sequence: TGTGCCAGCAGCCCCCCCGGGACAGGGGAAGAGACCCAGTACTTC.

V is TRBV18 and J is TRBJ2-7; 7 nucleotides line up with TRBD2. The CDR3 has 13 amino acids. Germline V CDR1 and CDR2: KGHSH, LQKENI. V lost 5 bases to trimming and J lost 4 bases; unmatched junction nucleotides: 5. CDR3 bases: TGTGCCAGCTCAGGGGAGGGAGGTTACGAGCAGTACTTC. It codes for CASSGEGGYEQYF.

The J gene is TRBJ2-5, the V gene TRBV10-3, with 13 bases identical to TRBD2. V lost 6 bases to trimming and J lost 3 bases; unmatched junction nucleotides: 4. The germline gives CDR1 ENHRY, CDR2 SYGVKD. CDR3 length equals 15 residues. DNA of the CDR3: TGTGCCATCAGCGAAGGGACTAGCGGGAAAGAGACCCAGTACTTC. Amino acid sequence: CAISEGTSGKETQYF.

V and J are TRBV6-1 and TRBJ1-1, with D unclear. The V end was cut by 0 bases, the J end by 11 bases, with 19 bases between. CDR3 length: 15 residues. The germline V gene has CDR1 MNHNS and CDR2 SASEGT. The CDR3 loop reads CASSEAPWGGSEAFF. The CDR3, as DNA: TGTGCCAGCAGTGAAGCGCCTTGGGGAGGGAGTGAGGCTTTCTTT.